This TCR beta chain was found in a study of blood T cell repertoires in COVID-19. Study-wide context: Acute and convalescent COVID-19 samples came from the United States, Italy and Spain.

Clones were read by immunoSEQ multiplex PCR, and TCRdb kept only the in-frame ones, dropping some. The profile shows about 97,000 clones, 80% to 90% of them singletons. Trimming removed 3 bases from V and 0 bases from J; junction bases left unmatched: 6. Per the germline V gene, CDR1 is KGHSH and CDR2 is LQKENI. The CDR3 has 18 amino acids. V and J are TRBV18 and TRBJ2-1, with 12 bases aligning to TRBD2. The receptor was isolated from a woman in her twenties or thirties with acute or convalescent COVID-19. Sample: peripheral blood. CDR3 amino acids: CASSPTSGGSSSYNEQFF. CDR3 nucleotides: TGTGCCAGCTCACCGACTAGCGGGGGATCCAGCTCCTACAATGAGCAGTTCTTC.